The 17 T cell receptor beta chains reported below all come from one sample, sequenced in a study of regulatory T cells in long-lasting Graves disease. Construction of TCR beta libraries relied on iRepertoire HTBI primers and on Arm-PCR targeting CDR3 regions. Each CDR3 protein is one row after TCRdb ran MiXCR on the multiplex PCR reads. Altogether some 250,000 distinct CDR3 sequences are present, 15% to 20% being singletons, with the ten largest covering approximately 14%. Time point meaning: newly diagnosed GD, antithyroid drugs for less than 3 months. PBMC RNA served as the TCR library source. The same data also contributed to another study, on T cells in Graves' hyperthyroidism and ophthalmopathy.

The sample was peripheral blood mononuclear cells (PBMCs), taken at new diagnosis, from a patient treated with antithyroid drugs. The source is a woman in her twenties or thirties with Graves disease.

The chain couples TRBV20-1 to TRBJ2-7; TRBD2 matches 13 bases. CDR3 length: 15 residues. V lost 3 bases, J lost 7 bases, and 9 bases stayed unmatched. Per germline, CDR1 DFQATT and CDR2 SNEGSKA (reference sequence). The CDR3, as DNA: TGCAGTGCTAGGGAGACTAGCGGGGGGCTGCGGGAGCAGTACTTC. Its translation: CSARETSGGLREQYF.

This clonotype was seen at least ten times. J is TRBJ2-5 and V is TRBV5-1; TRBD2 matches 12 bases. Germline V gene data show CDR1 as SGHRS and CDR2 as YFSETQ. The CDR3 loop spans 17 amino acids. V was clipped by 3 bases and J by 5 bases; unmatched bases: 11. This chain's CDR3 is CASSSRLAGALKETQYF. CDR3 sequence (DNA): TGCGCCAGCAGCTCAAGACTAGCGGGGGCCCTCAAGGAGACCCAGTACTTC.

Concerning this clonotype itself: This may come from a read error, since a much larger clone is one base off. The chain employs TRBV5-5 and TRBJ1-2; D possibly corresponds to TRBD1 (6 bases). Deletions cut 3 bases from V and 0 bases from J, with 18 bases between. CDR1 and CDR2 (germline): SGHKS, YYEKEE (reference sequence). The CDR3 has 17 residues. CDR3 loop: CASSYVSDRQTNYGYTF. As DNA, the CDR3 is TGTGCCAGCAGCTATGTTTCGGACAGACAGACTAACTATGGCTACACCTTC.

The rearrangement links TRBV25-1 to TRBJ1-4; a possible D gene is TRBD1 (5 bases). The CDR3 has 14 residues. V lost 3 bases and J lost 8, with 13 bases in between. Germline-derived CDR1 and CDR2 are MGHDK and SYGVNS. The DNA of the CDR3 is TGTGCCAGCAGTGAGGACATACCAGGAGAAAAACTGTTTTTT. It translates to CASSEDIPGEKLFF.

This clonotype has at least ten counts. CDR3 amino acids: CASSPRDRGNQPQHF. The CDR3 DNA reads TGTGCCAGCAGTCCCCGGGACAGGGGCAATCAGCCCCAGCATTTT. V is TRBV12-3 or TRBV12-4 and J is TRBJ1-5, with 9 bases matching TRBD1. CDR3 length equals 15 residues. The junction had 4 bases not matched to a gene; V was cut back by 5 bases and J by 2 bases.

In its sample, this clonotype was seen many times. J is TRBJ1-6 and V is TRBV12-5; the D is unclear. Germline CDR1 LGHNT, CDR2 FRNRAP. V was trimmed by 5 bases and J by 2 bases, leaving 10 bases between them. CDR3 length: 15 amino acids. DNA for the CDR3: TGTGCTAGTGGTCTGAGAGGTCCCTATAATTCACCCCTCCACTTT. This gives the protein CASGLRGPYNSPLHF.

V and J are TRBV15 and TRBJ2-1, with a possible D match to TRBD2 (5 bases). Trimming took 2 bases from V and 9 from J, leaving 8 bases between them. CDR1 LNHNV and CDR2 YYDKDF come from the germline V gene (reference sequence). This CDR3 contains 12 residues. The CDR3 spells CATSRWESEQFF. The CDR3 DNA sequence: TGTGCCACCAGCAGATGGGAGTCTGAGCAGTTCTTC.

The sample holds many counts of this clonotype. The rearrangement uses TRBV7-2 and TRBJ1-1; 7 positions match TRBD1. The CDR3 has 14 amino acids. Germline-derived CDR1 and CDR2 are SGHTA and FQGNSA. The trim removed 1 base at V and 5 bases at J, leaving 4 bases unmatched. The CDR3 region is CASSLVQGRTEAFF. The CDR3 coding sequence is TGTGCCAGCAGCTTAGTACAGGGGAGGACTGAAGCTTTCTTT.

This clonotype was seen more than once but under ten times. V and J are TRBV5-1 and TRBJ2-5, with D perhaps matching TRBD2 (6 bases). There are 12 residues in the CDR3. In germline, CDR1 is SGHRS, CDR2 YFSETQ. The V end was cut by 7 bases, the J end by 2 bases, with 9 bases between. CDR3 in DNA: TGCGCCAGCCGACTAGTACAAGAGACCCAGTACTTC. Translation gives CASRLVQETQYF.

This clonotype has at least ten counts. The chain combines TRBV7-9 with TRBJ2-1; a weak D match, TRBD2 (5 bases). V was cut by 2 bases and J by 5 bases, with 10 bases left in between. Germline loops: CDR1 SEHNR, CDR2 FQNEAQ (reference sequence). CDR3 length: 14 residues. The DNA of the CDR3 is TGTGCCAGCAGCTTAACGGGAAACGACAATGAGCAGTTCTTC. Residues: CASSLTGNDNEQFF.

This clonotype was detected many times. The chain joins TRBV18 to TRBJ2-5; no definite D call. The germline V gene encodes CDR1 KGHSH and CDR2 LQKENI. This CDR3 has 13 residues. V lost 3 bases to trimming and J lost 5 bases, with 10 bases between them. Written as DNA, the CDR3 is TGTGCCAGCTCACCCGAGCCGGACGAGACCCAGTACTTC. This encodes CASSPEPDETQYF.

This clonotype was seen ten or more times. This rearrangement joins TRBV20-1 to TRBJ1-5; D may be TRBD1 (5 bases). Germline values: CDR1 DFQATT, CDR2 SNEGSKA (reference sequence). Trimming shortened V by 0 bases and J by 4 bases, and 22 bases separated the two germline ends. The length of the CDR3 is 18 residues. The CDR3 region has the DNA TGCAGTGCTAGAGATAACCGTCGTACCGGACCAGGGAATCAGCCCCAGCATTTT. This sequence encodes CSARDNRRTGPGNQPQHF.

The rearrangement links TRBV29-1 to TRBJ2-3; 9 bases are a match to TRBD1. The CDR3 loop spans 14 amino acids. CDR1 is SQVTM and CDR2 is ANQGSEA in the germline V gene. V lost 7 bases and J lost 2; bases outside the gene matches: 7. CDR3 bases: TGCAGCGCCGGACAGGGGCCCTCCACAGATACGCAGTATTTT. This translates into CSAGQGPSTDTQYF.

The V gene is TRBV7-9, the J gene TRBJ2-2; D is possibly TRBD1 (6 bases). This CDR3 is built from 14 residues. Germline-derived CDR1 and CDR2 are SEHNR and FQNEAQ (reference sequence). V was cut by 9 bases and J by 0 bases, with 11 bases left in between. The CDR3 sequence is CARGGPSNTGELFF. For the CDR3, the DNA is TGTGCCAGAGGGGGTCCTTCGAACACCGGGGAGCTGTTTTTT.

The chain joins TRBV5-1 to TRBJ2-3; a weak D match, TRBD2 (5 bases). Germline assignment: CDR1 SGHRS and CDR2 YFSETQ. V was shortened by 7 bases and J by 2 bases, with 11 bases between the two germline ends. This CDR3 region has 13 residues. In DNA, the CDR3 is TGCGCCAGCTGGCAGCGGAACACAGATACGCAGTATTTT. This translates into CASWQRNTDTQYF. Full variable domain (remainder filled in from reference TRBV5-1 and TRBJ2-3): KAGVTQTPRYLIKTRGQQVTLSCSPISGHRSVSWYQQTPGQGLQFLFEYFSETQRNKGNFPGRFSGRQFSNSRSEMNVSTLELGDSALYLCASWQRNTDTQYFGPGTRLTVL.

This clonotype was picked up a small number of times. This chain links TRBV9 with TRBJ1-2; a possible D gene is TRBD1 (5 bases). CDR1 is SGDLS, CDR2 YYNGEE, per germline. Trimming took 0 bases from V and 5 from J, leaving 14 bases between them. This CDR3 region has 15 residues. CDR3 amino acids: CASSVASGVRYGYTF. Here the CDR3 DNA reads TGTGCCAGCAGCGTAGCTTCGGGGGTGAGGTATGGCTACACCTTC.

This clonotype was detected ten times or more. The chain couples TRBV2 to TRBJ1-4; 7 positions match TRBD1. CDR1 SNHLY and CDR2 FYNNEI come from the germline V gene. This CDR3 has 14 residues. V was clipped by 8 bases and J by 8 bases; unmatched bases: 11. This CDR3 is CASGLGQLTEKLFF. In nucleotides, the CDR3 is TGTGCCAGCGGCCTGGGACAGCTTACAGAAAAACTGTTTTTT.